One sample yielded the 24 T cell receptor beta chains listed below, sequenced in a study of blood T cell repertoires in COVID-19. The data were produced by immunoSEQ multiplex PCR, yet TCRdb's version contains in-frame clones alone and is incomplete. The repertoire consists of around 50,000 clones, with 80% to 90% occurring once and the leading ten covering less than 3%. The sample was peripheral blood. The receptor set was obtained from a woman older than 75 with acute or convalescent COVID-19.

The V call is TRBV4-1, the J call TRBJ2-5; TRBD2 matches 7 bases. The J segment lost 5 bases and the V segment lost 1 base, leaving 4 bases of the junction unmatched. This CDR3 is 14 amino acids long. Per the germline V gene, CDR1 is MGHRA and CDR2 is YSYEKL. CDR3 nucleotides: TGCGCCAGCAGCCAAGGGACTAGGGTGGAGACCCAGTACTTC. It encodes CASSQGTRVETQYF.

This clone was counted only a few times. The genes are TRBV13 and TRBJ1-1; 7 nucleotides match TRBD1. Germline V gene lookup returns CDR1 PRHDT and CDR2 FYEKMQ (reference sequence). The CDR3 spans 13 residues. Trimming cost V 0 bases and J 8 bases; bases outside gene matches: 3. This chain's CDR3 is CASSLGQGSEAFF. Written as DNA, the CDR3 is TGTGCCAGCAGCTTAGGACAGGGGTCGGAAGCTTTCTTT. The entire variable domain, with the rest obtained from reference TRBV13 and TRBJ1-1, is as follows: AAGVIQSPRHLIKEKRETATLKCYPIPRHDTVYWYQQGPGQDPQFLISFYEKMQSDKGSIPDRFSAQQFSDYHSELNMSSLELGDSALYFCASSLGQGSEAFFGQGTRLTVV.

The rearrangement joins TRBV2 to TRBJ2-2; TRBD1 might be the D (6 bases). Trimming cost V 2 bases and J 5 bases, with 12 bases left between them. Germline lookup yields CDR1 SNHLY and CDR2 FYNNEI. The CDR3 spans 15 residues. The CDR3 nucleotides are TGTGCCAGCAGTGAAACGCAGGGGTGGACCGGGGAGCTGTTTTTT. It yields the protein CASSETQGWTGELFF.

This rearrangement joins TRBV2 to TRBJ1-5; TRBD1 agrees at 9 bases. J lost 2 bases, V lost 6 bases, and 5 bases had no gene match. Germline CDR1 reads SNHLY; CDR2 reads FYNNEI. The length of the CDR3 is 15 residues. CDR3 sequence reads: CASSLQGARNQPQHF. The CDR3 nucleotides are TGTGCCAGCAGCCTACAGGGGGCTCGCAATCAGCCCCAGCATTTT.

As DNA, the CDR3 is TGTGCCAGCAGCCTAACAGGGCCGGCCACTGAAGCTTTCTTT. It specifies CASSLTGPATEAFF. This rearrangement joins TRBV3-1 (or the pseudogene TRBV3-2) to TRBJ1-1; a possible D gene is TRBD1 (6 bases). This CDR3 is built from 14 residues. V was pared by 4 bases and J by 4 bases, with 13 bases between. Looked up from germline, CDR1 is LGHDT and CDR2 is YNNKEL (reference sequence).

CDR3 bases: TGTGCCAGCAGCGCCTCCGGGGTTAGGGAGACCCAGTACTTC. It translates to CASSASGVRETQYF. The gene calls are TRBV3-1 (or the pseudogene TRBV3-2) and TRBJ2-5, with TRBD2 as a possible D gene (5 bases). Trimming removed 5 bases from V and 5 bases from J, with 15 bases in between. Germline CDR1 and CDR2: LGHDT and YNNKEL (reference sequence). CDR3 length: 14 amino acids.

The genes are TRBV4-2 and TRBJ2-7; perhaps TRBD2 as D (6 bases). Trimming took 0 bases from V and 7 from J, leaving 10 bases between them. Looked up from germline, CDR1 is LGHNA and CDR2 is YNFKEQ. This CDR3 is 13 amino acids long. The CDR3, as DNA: TGTGCCAGCAGCCAAGATCTGGGGGGAGAGCAGTACTTC. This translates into CASSQDLGGEQYF.

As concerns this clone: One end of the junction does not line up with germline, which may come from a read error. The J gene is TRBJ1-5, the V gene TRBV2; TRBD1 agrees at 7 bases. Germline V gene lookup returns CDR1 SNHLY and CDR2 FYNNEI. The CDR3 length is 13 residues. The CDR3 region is CASRGARDQPQHF. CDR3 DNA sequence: TGTGCAAGCAGGGGGGCTAGGGATCAGCCCCAGCATTTT.

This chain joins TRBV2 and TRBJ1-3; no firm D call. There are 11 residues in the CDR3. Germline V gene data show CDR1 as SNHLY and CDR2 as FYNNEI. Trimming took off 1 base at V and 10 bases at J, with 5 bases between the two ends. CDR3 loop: CASSEGRTIYF. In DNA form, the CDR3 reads TGTGCCAGCAGTGAAGGCCGGACCATATATTTT.

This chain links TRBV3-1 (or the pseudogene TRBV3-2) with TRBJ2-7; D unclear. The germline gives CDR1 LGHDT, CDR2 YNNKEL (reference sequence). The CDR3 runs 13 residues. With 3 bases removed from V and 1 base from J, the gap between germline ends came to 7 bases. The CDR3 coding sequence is TGTGCCAGCAGCCAGAGTGTTTCCTACGAGCAGTACTTC. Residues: CASSQSVSYEQYF.

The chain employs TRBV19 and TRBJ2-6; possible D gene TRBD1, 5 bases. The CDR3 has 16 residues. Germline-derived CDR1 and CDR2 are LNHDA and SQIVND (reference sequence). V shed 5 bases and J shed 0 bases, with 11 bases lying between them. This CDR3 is CASSPSQVSGANVLTF. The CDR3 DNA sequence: TGTGCCAGTAGTCCCTCACAGGTCTCTGGGGCCAACGTCCTGACTTTC.

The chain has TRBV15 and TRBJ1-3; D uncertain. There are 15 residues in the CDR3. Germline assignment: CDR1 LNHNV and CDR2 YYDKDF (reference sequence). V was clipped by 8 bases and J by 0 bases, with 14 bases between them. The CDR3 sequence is CATAAGANSGNTIYF. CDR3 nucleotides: TGTGCCACCGCGGCGGGCGCAAACTCTGGAAACACCATATATTTT.

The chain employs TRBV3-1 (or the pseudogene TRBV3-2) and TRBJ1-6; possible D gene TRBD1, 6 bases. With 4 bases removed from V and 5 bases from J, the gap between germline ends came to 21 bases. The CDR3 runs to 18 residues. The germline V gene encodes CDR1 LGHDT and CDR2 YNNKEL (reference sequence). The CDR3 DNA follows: TGTGCCAGCAGCCTAAAAGTAGGCAGGGGATTGAATAATTCACCCCTCCACTTT. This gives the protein CASSLKVGRGLNNSPLHF.

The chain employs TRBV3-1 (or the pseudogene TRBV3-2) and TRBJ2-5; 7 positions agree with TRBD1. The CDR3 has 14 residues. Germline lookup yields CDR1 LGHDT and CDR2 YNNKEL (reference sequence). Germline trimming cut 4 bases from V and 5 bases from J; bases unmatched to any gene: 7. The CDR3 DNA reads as TGTGCCAGCAGCCGCCAACAGGGGTTGGAGACCCAGTACTTC. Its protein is CASSRQQGLETQYF.

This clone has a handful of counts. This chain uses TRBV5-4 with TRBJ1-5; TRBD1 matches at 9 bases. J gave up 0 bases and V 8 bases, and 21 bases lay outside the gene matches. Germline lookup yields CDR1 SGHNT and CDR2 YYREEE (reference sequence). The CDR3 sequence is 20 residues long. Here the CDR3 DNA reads TGTGCCAGGGGTATCGATCTGGGACAGGGATCTGTTTATAGCAATCAGCCCCAGCATTTT. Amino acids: CARGIDLGQGSVYSNQPQHF.

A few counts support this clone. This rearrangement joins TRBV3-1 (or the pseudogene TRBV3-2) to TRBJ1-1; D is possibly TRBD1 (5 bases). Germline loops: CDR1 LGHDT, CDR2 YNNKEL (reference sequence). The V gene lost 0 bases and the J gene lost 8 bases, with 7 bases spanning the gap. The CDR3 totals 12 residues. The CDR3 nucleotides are TGTGCCAGCAGCCAAGAAACAGGAGAAGCTTTCTTT. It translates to CASSQETGEAFF.

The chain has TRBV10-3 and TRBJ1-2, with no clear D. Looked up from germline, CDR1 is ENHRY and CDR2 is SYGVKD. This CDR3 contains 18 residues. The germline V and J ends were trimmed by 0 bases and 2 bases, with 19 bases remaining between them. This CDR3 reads CAISESPLGSRPNYGYTF. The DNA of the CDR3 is TGTGCCATCAGTGAGTCGCCCCTCGGGAGTCGGCCCAACTATGGCTACACCTTC.

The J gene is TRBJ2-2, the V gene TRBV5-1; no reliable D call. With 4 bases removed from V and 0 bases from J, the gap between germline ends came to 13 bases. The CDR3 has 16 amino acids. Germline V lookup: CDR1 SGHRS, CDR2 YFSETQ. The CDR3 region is CASSKTATSNTGELFF. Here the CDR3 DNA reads TGCGCCAGCAGCAAAACAGCAACCTCGAACACCGGGGAGCTGTTTTTT. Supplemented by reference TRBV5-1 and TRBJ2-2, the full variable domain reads KAGVTQTPRYLIKTRGQQVTLSCSPISGHRSVSWYQQTPGQGLQFLFEYFSETQRNKGNFPGRFSGRQFSNSRSEMNVSTLELGDSALYLCASSKTATSNTGELFFGEGSRLTVL.

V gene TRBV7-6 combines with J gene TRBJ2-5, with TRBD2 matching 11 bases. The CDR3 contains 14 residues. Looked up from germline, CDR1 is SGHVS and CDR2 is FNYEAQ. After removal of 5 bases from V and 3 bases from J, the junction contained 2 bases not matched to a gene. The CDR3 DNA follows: TGTGCCAGCAGCGCGGGACTAGCGGAAGAGACCCAGTACTTC. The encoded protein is CASSAGLAEETQYF.

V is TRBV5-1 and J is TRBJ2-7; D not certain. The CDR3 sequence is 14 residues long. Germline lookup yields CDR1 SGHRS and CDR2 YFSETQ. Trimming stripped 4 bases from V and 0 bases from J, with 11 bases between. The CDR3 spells CASSPSTGSYEQYF. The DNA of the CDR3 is TGCGCCAGCAGCCCTTCGACGGGCTCCTACGAGCAGTACTTC.

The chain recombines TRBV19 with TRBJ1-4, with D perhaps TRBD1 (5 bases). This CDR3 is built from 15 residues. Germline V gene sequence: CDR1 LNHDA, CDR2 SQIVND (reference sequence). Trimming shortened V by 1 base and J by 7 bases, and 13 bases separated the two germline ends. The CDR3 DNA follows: TGTGCCAGTAGTATAGGCGGGGCCATGGGTGAAAAACTGTTTTTT. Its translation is CASSIGGAMGEKLFF. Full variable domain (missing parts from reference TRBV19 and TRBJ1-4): DGGITQSPKYLFRKEGQNVTLSCEQNLNHDAMYWYRQDPGQGLRLIYYSQIVNDFQKGDIAEGYSVSREKKESFPLTVTSAQKNPTAFYLCASSIGGAMGEKLFFGSGTQLSVL.

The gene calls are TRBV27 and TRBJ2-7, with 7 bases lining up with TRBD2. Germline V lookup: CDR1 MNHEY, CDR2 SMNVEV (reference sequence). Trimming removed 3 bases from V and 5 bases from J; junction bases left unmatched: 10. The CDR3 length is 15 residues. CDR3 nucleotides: TGTGCCAGCAGTTTGAGAGTTGCGGGGGAGAACGAGCAGTACTTC. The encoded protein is CASSLRVAGENEQYF.

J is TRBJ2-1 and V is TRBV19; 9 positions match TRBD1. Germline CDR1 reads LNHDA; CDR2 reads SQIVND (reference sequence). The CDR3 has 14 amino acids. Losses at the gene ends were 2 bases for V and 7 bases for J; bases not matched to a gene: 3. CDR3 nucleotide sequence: TGTGCCAGTAGTATAACAGGGGGCAAGAATGAGCAGTTCTTC. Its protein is CASSITGGKNEQFF.

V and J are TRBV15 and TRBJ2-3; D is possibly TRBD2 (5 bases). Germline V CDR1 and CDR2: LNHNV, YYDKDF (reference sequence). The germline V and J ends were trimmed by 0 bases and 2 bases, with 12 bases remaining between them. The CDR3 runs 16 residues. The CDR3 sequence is CATSRDLFRDTDTQYF. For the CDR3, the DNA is TGTGCCACCAGCAGAGACCTTTTCCGGGACACAGATACGCAGTATTTT.